This record concerns one T cell receptor (beta chain) sequence. These data belong to a study of patients and donors after allogeneic stem cell transplantation. TCRdb itself ran the RT-PCR reads through MiXCR, one entry per CDR3 protein. This sample has about 960,000 distinct CDR3 sequences, with roughly 18% found just once. Sequencing input: blood, either unsorted or a sorted T cell fraction (not recorded which). The TCR was taken from a human donor who was either an allogeneic HSCT recipient or a stem cell or donor lymphocyte infusion donor (not recorded which). It is not recorded whose cells these are; they may come from a transplant donor.

The CDR3 protein is CASSELRQGRGNEQFF. The CDR3 DNA is TGTGCCAGCAGTGAATTGAGACAGGGAAGGGGCAATGAGCAGTTCTTC. The chain links TRBV25-1 to TRBJ2-1; the match to TRBD1 covers 7 bases. The CDR3 extends over 16 amino acids. The V gene's germline CDR1 is MGHDK and CDR2 SYGVNS. J was trimmed by 6 bases and V by 1 base; bases with no gene match: 9.